Described below is a single T cell receptor (beta chain) sequence and its context. The data were obtained in a study of OX40 agonist ivuxolimab in advanced cancers. On the study more broadly: Enrolled patients in dose escalation had cancers that were hepatocellular carcinoma, melanoma, renal cell or head and neck cancer.

Clones were sequenced by immunoSEQ multiplex PCR, and TCRdb holds only the in-frame ones, with some missing. The table lists tens of thousands of clones, about 92% of them singletons. The sequenced sample was CD4+ or CD8+ T cells sorted from blood, obtained in a trial of the OX40 agonist ivuxolimab. This TCR came from an adult with an advanced solid tumor such as melanoma, head and neck, liver or kidney cancer.

Here the CDR3 reads CASTSPRDIYGYTF. In DNA, the CDR3 is TGTGCCAGCACCTCGCCCCGGGACATCTATGGCTACACCTTC. The chain recombines TRBV28 with TRBJ1-2; possible D gene TRBD1, 6 bases. This CDR3 has 14 amino acids. The V gene lost 7 bases and the J gene lost 4 bases, with 16 bases spanning the gap. CDR1 MDHEN and CDR2 SYDVKM come from the germline V gene.